Below, 17 T cell receptor beta chains from the same sample are listed, as sequenced in a study of vaccination effects on CD4 cells after COVID-19. The antigens these receptors bind are not known. The protocol was immunoSEQ multiplex PCR, while the TCRdb copy is restricted to in-frame clones and leaves out a portion. Here the sample spans approximately 30,000 clones, 72% being singletons. Antigen-specific CD4+ T cells expanded by the ViraFEST assay with viral peptide pools were then sequenced. CD4+ T cell isolation took place after less than 13 days of culture. This individual contracted SARS-CoV-2 between March and December 2020, as verified by PCR. Sequencing used CD4+ T cells from PBMCs cultured with a peptide pool, obtained before COVID-19 vaccination. Source of these receptors: a human donor who had a prior SARS-CoV-2 infection.

Concerning this clone: At one of its ends the junction is not consistent with the germline gene, which may arise from a read error. Here the CDR3 reads CASSITSGALRF. Written as DNA, the CDR3 is TGTGCCAGCAGCATCACTAGCGGGGCACTCCGTTTT. This rearrangement joins TRBV7-9 to TRBJ2-3; TRBD2 matches at 10 bases. Germline V gene lookup returns CDR1 SEHNR and CDR2 FQNEAQ (reference sequence). This CDR3 spans 12 amino acids.

This clone was seen once. The chain recombines TRBV4-1 with TRBJ2-2; D might be TRBD1 (6 bases). Trimming cost V 2 bases and J 1 base, with 14 bases left between them. Germline CDR1 reads MGHRA; CDR2 reads YSYEKL. This CDR3 has 17 amino acids. The CDR3: CASSQRGGRGNTGELFF. The CDR3, as DNA: TGCGCCAGCAGCCAAAGGGGTGGCAGGGGGAACACCGGGGAGCTGTTTTTT.

CDR3 nucleotide sequence: TGTGCCACCAGCAGGACTAGCGGGAGGATCCAAGAGACCCAGTACTTC. Translation: CATSRTSGRIQETQYF. The J gene is TRBJ2-5, the V gene TRBV15; 13 bases agree with TRBD2. Germline trimming cut 3 bases from V and 1 base from J; bases unmatched to any gene: 2. Germline V CDR1 and CDR2: LNHNV, YYDKDF (reference sequence). The CDR3 spans 16 residues. The complete variable domain, with remaining parts taken from reference TRBV15 and TRBJ2-5, reads DAMVIQNPRYQVTQFGKPVTLSCSQTLNHNVMYWYQQKSSQAPKLLFHYYDKDFNNEADTPDNFQSRRPNTSFCFLDIRSPGLGDTAMYLCATSRTSGRIQETQYFGPGTRLLVL.

This chain uses TRBV15 with TRBJ2-2; unclear D gene. Germline CDR1 is LNHNV and CDR2 is YYDKDF (reference sequence). The ends were cut back, 5 bases at V and 6 bases at J, with 7 bases in the middle. This CDR3 spans 12 amino acids. The CDR3 reads CATSVRPGELFF. For the CDR3, the DNA is TGTGCCACCAGCGTCCGGCCCGGGGAGCTGTTTTTT. Full variable domain (remainder filled in from reference TRBV15 and TRBJ2-2): DAMVIQNPRYQVTQFGKPVTLSCSQTLNHNVMYWYQQKSSQAPKLLFHYYDKDFNNEADTPDNFQSRRPNTSFCFLDIRSPGLGDTAMYLCATSVRPGELFFGEGSRLTVL.

This sequence joins TRBV14 and TRBJ2-1; either TRBD1 or TRBD2 may fit D (5 bases each). V lost 2 bases to trimming and J lost 7 bases, with 21 bases between them. The CDR3 covers 17 residues. CDR1 and CDR2 (germline): SGHDN, FVKESK. CDR3 bases: TGTGCCAGCAGCCAAAATTGGGGACCGTACAACCCTAATGAGCAGTTCTTC. Its protein product is CASSQNWGPYNPNEQFF.

The chain links TRBV7-2 to TRBJ2-7; 14 positions agree with TRBD2. Germline V gene sequence: CDR1 SGHTA, CDR2 FQGNSA. The V gene end was trimmed by 3 bases and the J gene end by 12 bases; junction bases not matched to a gene: 7. The CDR3 consists of 14 residues. This CDR3 is CASSLGTSGGLRYF. DNA for the CDR3: TGTGCCAGCAGCTTGGGGACTAGCGGGGGCCTTAGGTACTTC.

The chain couples TRBV30 to TRBJ1-1; 10 bases fit TRBD1. Losses at the gene ends were 4 bases for V and 3 bases for J; bases not matched to a gene: 11. In germline, CDR1 is GTSNPN, CDR2 SVGIG (reference sequence). The CDR3 length is 16 residues. For the CDR3, the DNA is TGTGCCTGGATTAGGGTGACAGGGGGCGGCGACACTGAAGCTTTCTTT. Translating gives CAWIRVTGGGDTEAFF. Looking up the rest from reference TRBV30 and TRBJ1-1 gives the full variable domain: SQTIHQWPATLVQPVGSPLSLECTVEGTSNPNLYWYRQAAGRGLQLLFYSVGIGQISSEVPQNLSASRPQDRQFILSSKKLLLSDSGFYLCAWIRVTGGGDTEAFFGQGTRLTVV.

The V call is TRBV5-1, the J call TRBJ1-3; no firm D call. Germline V gene data show CDR1 as SGHRS and CDR2 as YFSETQ. CDR3 length: 13 amino acids. Trimming stripped 0 bases from V and 4 bases from J, with 5 bases between. The CDR3 protein is CASSLGGGNTIYF. CDR3 in DNA: TGCGCCAGCAGCTTGGGCGGGGGAAACACCATATATTTT.

The chain uses TRBV6-1 and TRBJ1-2; the match to TRBD1 covers 9 bases. The CDR3 loop spans 16 amino acids. The V segment lost 1 base and the J segment 7 bases; nucleotides outside the gene matches: 10. Looked up from germline, CDR1 is MNHNS and CDR2 is SASEGT. CDR3 DNA sequence: TGTGCCAGCAGTGAAGTTCCGGGACAGGGTGGTCGTGGCTACACCTTC. Encoded protein: CASSEVPGQGGRGYTF.

This clone has just a few counts. The V gene is TRBV5-1, the J gene TRBJ1-1; D is uncertain. This CDR3 is built from 13 residues. The germline V gene has CDR1 SGHRS and CDR2 YFSETQ. V was trimmed by 2 bases and J by 1 base, leaving 6 bases between them. The CDR3 loop is CASSFITNTEAFF. CDR3 DNA: TGCGCCAGCAGCTTCATAACGAACACTGAAGCTTTCTTT.

J is TRBJ1-2 and V is TRBV5-4; D is perhaps TRBD1 (6 bases). Germline V gene data show CDR1 as SGHNT and CDR2 as YYREEE (reference sequence). The CDR3 has 14 amino acids. V was pared by 0 bases and J by 5 bases, with 11 bases between. CDR3 in DNA: TGTGCCAGCAGCTTGGATGACAGGTCATATGGCTACACCTTC. Translated, it gives CASSLDDRSYGYTF.

The rearrangement uses TRBV7-8 and TRBJ2-2; the match to TRBD1 covers 7 bases. J gave up 4 bases and V 5 bases, and 7 bases lay outside the gene matches. Germline CDR1 and CDR2: SGHVS and FQNEAQ. The CDR3 is 15 residues long. CDR3 sequence reads: CASSPTHRGTGELFF. The CDR3, as DNA: TGTGCCAGCAGCCCCACCCACAGGGGCACCGGGGAGCTGTTTTTT.

This clone was found once. The chain is built from TRBV5-6 and TRBJ1-1; 7 nucleotides align to TRBD1. V shed 2 bases and J 4 bases; nucleotides not matched to a gene: 14. This CDR3 is 17 amino acids long. Germline CDR1 SGHDT, CDR2 YYEEEE. Here the CDR3 reads CASSFLQGTLRSTEAFF. The DNA for the CDR3 is TGTGCCAGCAGCTTCTTACAGGGGACCCTAAGGAGCACTGAAGCTTTCTTT. The full variable domain, rest sourced from reference TRBV5-6 and TRBJ1-1, is DAGVTQSPTHLIKTRGQQVTLRCSPKSGHDTVSWYQQALGQGPQFIFQYYEEEERQRGNFPDRFSGHQFPNYSSELNVNALLLGDSALYLCASSFLQGTLRSTEAFFGQGTRLTVV.

The genes are TRBV19 and TRBJ1-1, with a possible D match to TRBD1 (6 bases). Germline loops: CDR1 LNHDA, CDR2 SQIVND (reference sequence). Trimming cost V 7 bases and J 4 bases, with 16 bases left between them. The CDR3 runs to 14 residues. The DNA of the CDR3 is TGTGCCAGTAAGGTGGCAGGGGCGAGCACTGAAGCTTTCTTT. Translating gives CASKVAGASTEAFF.

The chain is built from TRBV12-3 or TRBV12-4 and TRBJ1-1; D is undetermined. V dropped 5 bases and J dropped 6 bases, with 13 bases sitting between them. CDR3 length equals 13 residues. The chain's CDR3 is CASSPSVHAEAFF. CDR3 nucleotide sequence: TGTGCCAGCAGTCCTTCCGTACACGCTGAAGCTTTCTTT.

The chain couples TRBV27 to TRBJ1-2, with 7 bases matching TRBD1. The CDR3 is 14 residues long. V shed 6 bases and J 0 bases; nucleotides not matched to a gene: 4. CDR1 is MNHEY, CDR2 SMNVEV, per germline (reference sequence). CDR3 coding DNA: TGTGCCAGCAGGCGGACAGGAGCTAACTATGGCTACACCTTC. Translating gives CASRRTGANYGYTF.

The rearrangement uses TRBV30 and TRBJ1-4; D not certain. Germline V lookup: CDR1 GTSNPN, CDR2 SVGIG (reference sequence). There are 12 residues in the CDR3. The V gene lost 4 bases and the J gene lost 5 bases, with 8 bases spanning the gap. CDR3 in DNA: TGTGCCTGGAAGTCAGGCAATGAAAAACTGTTTTTT. It translates to CAWKSGNEKLFF.